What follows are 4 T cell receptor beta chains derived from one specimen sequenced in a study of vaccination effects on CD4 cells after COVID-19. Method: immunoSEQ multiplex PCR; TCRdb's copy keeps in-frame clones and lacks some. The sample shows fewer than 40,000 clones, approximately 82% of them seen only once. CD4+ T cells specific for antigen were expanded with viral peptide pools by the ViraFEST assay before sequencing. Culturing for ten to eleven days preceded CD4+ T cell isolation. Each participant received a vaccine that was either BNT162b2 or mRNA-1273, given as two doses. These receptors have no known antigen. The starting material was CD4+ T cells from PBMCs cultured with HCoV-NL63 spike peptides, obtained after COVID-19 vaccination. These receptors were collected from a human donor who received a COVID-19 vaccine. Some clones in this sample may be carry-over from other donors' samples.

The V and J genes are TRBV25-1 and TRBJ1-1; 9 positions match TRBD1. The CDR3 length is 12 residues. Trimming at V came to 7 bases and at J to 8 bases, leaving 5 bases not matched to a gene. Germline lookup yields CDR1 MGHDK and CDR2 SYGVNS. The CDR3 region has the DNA TGTGCCAGCACTGGACAGGGGCCCGAAGCTTTCTTT. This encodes CASTGQGPEAFF.

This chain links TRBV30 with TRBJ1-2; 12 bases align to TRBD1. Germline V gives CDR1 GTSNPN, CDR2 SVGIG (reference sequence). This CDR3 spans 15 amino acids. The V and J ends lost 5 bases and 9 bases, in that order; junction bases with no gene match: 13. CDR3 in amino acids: CAWGPPGQGARSYTF. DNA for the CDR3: TGTGCCTGGGGGCCTCCGGGACAGGGGGCGAGGAGCTACACCTTC.

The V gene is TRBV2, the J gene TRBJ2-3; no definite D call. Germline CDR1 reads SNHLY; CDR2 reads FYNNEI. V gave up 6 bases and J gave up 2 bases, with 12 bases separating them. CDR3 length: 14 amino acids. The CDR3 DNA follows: TGTGCCAGCAGGCCTCTCCCCTCCACAGATACGCAGTATTTT. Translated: CASRPLPSTDTQYF.

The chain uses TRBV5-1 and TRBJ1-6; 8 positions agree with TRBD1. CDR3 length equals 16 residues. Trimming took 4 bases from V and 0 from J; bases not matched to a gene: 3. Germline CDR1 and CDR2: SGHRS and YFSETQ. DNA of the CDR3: TGCGCCAGCAGCCGGACAGGGAGCTCCTATAATTCACCCCTCCACTTT. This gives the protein CASSRTGSSYNSPLHF.